This T cell receptor beta chain appears in the sequencing data of a study of glioma-infiltrating T cells (dated by TCRdb to 2015 to 2016). For the study in its entirety: The low-grade gliomas were WHO grade II oligodendrogliomas or astrocytomas, while the glioblastomas were WHO grade IV tumors sampled at initial diagnosis rather than at recurrent diagnosis. The study sequenced TCR alpha- and beta-chain repertoires from glioma tissue, from non-neoplastic brain tissue and from matched peripheral blood mononuclear cells. To measure divergence between tissue and blood T-cell populations, each tissue-infiltrating repertoire was compared with the peripheral blood repertoire of the same patient. Glioma patients received dexamethasone for six or fewer days before surgery. Blood libraries targeted roughly 4.5- to 10-fold sequencing coverage of 950,000 to 1,000,000 peripheral T cells. Three low-grade glioma patients, about 8 primary glioblastoma patients, and three non-glioma patients who contributed non-neoplastic brain tissue made up the paired cohort. Overall results and qualifications from the work: Only a very small number of CDR3 sequences turned up in both tissue and blood, a result put down to high CDR3 diversity combined with limited sampling. In non-neoplastic patients, VJ-independent divergence between tissue and blood fell below expectation, whereas in all gliomas, and especially in low-grade gliomas, the divergence rose above expectation. Small numbers underpinned the group comparisons: eight or nine glioblastoma patients, three low-grade glioma patients and three non-neoplastic patients. Patients with low tissue-blood divergence were marked by a signature set of shared blood CDR3 motifs, and that set was depleted in highly divergent patients.

Immediately after resection, surgical brain or tumor specimens were cryofrozen in liquid nitrogen, with peripheral blood cells collected concurrently. About this clonotype itself: What antigen it recognizes has not been identified. It has no much larger one-base neighbor in the sample; base qualities were not kept.

TCR alpha and beta CDR3 regions were amplified with the iRepertoire nested amplicon-rescue multiplex PCR (arm-PCR) platform from RNA. One-step reverse transcription and amplification used roughly 100-450 ng of tissue mRNA or PBMC total RNA as input. Following bead purification, Illumina adapters were added by a secondary multiplex PCR, and libraries between 200 and 400 bp were gel-purified. Internal 6-nucleotide barcodes were carried by the libraries and were used for demultiplexing. The libraries were sequenced on an Illumina MiSeq using 2x220 or 2x250 nucleotide paired-end reads. Regarding the original processing steps: FLASH 1.2.11 was used to merge paired reads, and BWA-MEM then aligned the reads to the GRCh37 human genome before TRA and TRB reads were extracted. For V and J assignment, an IMGT-derived reference of cassette sequences and CDR3 motifs that included pseudogenes was used. Reads were translated in three frames, and productive CDR3s were defined as those with a C...FGXG motif and no stop codons. Clonotypes were defined as unique combinations of V-J cassette pair and CDR3 amino acid sequence. Hamming distance filtering was applied to reads, with thresholds set by the sequence error rate of each sample in mapped regions. TCRdb reran the public reads through fastp at Q25 and MiXCR, keeping productive beta chains. Merged by CDR3 protein, the rows form single entries marked with the most common genes and DNA. TCRdb, rather than the study authors, made the V and J calls. The sample records 300,000 to 400,000 distinct CDR3 sequences, roughly two fifths of which are singletons. Of the sample, approximately 12% is held by the ten largest clones.

The CDR3, cysteine through phenylalanine, is 15 amino acids long. The only DNA kept is the CDR3, 45 bases in frame from the first base. From a lookup of the germline V gene, CDR1 and CDR2 are KGHSY and FQNENV. Compared with germline, V lacks 3 bases and J lacks 1 base; bases without a gene match: 3. The V and J genes are TRBV16 and TRBJ1-3, with 7 central nucleotides matching TRBD1. The source is a human donor with low-grade glioma or glioblastoma, undergoing nonglioma brain surgery, or in good health (not recorded which). The sequencing sample was made of glioma tissue, nonneoplastic brain tissue, or PBMCs (not recorded which). The DNA sequence is as follows: TGTGCCAGCAGCCAGCGGGGACAGTCTGGAAACACCATATATTTT. Its coded protein is CASSQRGQSGNTIYF.